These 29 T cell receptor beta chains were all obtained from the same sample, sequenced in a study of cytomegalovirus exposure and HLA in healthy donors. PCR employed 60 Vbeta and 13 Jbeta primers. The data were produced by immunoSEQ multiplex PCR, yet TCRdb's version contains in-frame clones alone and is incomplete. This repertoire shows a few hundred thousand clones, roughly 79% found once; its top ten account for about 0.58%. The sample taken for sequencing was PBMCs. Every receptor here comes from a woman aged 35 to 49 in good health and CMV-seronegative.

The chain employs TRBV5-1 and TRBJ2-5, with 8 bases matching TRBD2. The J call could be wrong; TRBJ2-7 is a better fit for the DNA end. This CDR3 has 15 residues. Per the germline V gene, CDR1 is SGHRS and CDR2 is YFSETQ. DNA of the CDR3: TGCGCCAGCAGTCCGGGGGCGGGGGGACGTTACGAGCAGTACTTC. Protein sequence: CASSPGAGGRYEQYF.

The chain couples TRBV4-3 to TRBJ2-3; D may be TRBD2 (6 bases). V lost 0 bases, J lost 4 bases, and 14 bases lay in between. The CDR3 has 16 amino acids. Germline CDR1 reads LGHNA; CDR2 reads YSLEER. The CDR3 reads CASSQDEAGEADTQYF. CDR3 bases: TGCGCCAGCAGCCAAGATGAAGCCGGGGAGGCAGATACGCAGTATTTT.

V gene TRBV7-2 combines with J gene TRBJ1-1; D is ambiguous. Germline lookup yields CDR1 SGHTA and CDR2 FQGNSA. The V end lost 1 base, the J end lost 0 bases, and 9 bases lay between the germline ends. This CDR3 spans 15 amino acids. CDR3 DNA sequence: TGTGCCAGCAGCTTAGTCGGCAGCGTGAACACTGAAGCTTTCTTT. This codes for CASSLVGSVNTEAFF.

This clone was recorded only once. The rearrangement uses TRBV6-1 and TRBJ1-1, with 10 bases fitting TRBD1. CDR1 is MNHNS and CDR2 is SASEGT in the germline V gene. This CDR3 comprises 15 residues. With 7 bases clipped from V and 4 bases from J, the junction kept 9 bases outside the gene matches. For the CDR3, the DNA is TGTGCCAGCACCCGACAGGGGGCTATTAGCACTGAAGCTTTCTTT. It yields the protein CASTRQGAISTEAFF.

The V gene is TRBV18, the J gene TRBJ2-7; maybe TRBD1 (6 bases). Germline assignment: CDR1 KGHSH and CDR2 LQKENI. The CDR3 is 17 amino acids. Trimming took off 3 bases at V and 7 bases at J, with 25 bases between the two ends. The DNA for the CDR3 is TGTGCCAGCTCACCCCTCCCTACACAGGGTGTGGACTTAGAGCAGTACTTC. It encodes CASSPLPTQGVDLEQYF. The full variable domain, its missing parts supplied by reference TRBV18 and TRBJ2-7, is NAGVMQNPRHLVRRRGQEARLRCSPMKGHSHVYWYRQLPEEGLKFMVYLQKENIIDESGMPKERFSAEFPKEGPSILRIQQVVRGDSAAYFCASSPLPTQGVDLEQYFGPGTRLTVT.

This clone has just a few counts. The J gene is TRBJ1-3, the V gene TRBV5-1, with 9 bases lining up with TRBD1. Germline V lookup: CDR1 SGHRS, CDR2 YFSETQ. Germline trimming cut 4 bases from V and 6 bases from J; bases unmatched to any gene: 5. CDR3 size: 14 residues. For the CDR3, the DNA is TGCGCCAGCAGCCTCGGACAGGGGACAAACACCATATATTTT. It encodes CASSLGQGTNTIYF.

CDR3 in amino acids: CAWRTGITEAFF. The DNA of the CDR3 is TGTGCCTGGAGGACAGGGATCACTGAAGCTTTCTTT. V and J are TRBV30 and TRBJ1-1; 7 nucleotides match TRBD1. Germline V CDR1 and CDR2: GTSNPN, SVGIG (reference sequence). V shed 3 bases and J 4 bases; nucleotides not matched to a gene: 2. The CDR3 spans 12 residues. Complete variable domain (other parts from reference TRBV30 and TRBJ1-1): SQTIHQWPATLVQPVGSPLSLECTVEGTSNPNLYWYRQAAGRGLQLLFYSVGIGQISSEVPQNLSASRPQDRQFILSSKKLLLSDSGFYLCAWRTGITEAFFGQGTRLTVV.

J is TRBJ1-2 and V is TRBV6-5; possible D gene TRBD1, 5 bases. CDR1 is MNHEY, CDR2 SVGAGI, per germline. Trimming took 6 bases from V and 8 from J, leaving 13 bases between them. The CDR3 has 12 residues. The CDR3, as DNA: TGTGCCAGCAGCCAGGGCTCTCGAGGCTACACCTTC. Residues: CASSQGSRGYTF.

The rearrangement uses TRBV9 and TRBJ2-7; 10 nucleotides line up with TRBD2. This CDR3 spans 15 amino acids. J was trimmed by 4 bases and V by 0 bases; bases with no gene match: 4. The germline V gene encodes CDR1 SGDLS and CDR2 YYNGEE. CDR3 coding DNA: TGTGCCAGCAGCGTAGGACTAGCGGGCATATACGAGCAGTACTTC. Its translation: CASSVGLAGIYEQYF.

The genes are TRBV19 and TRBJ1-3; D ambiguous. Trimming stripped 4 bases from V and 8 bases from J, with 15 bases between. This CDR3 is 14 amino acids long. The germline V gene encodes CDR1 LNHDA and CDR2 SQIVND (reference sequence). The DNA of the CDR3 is TGTGCCAGTAGTACGTCGGTCGGAGGGTACACCATATATTTT. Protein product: CASSTSVGGYTIYF.

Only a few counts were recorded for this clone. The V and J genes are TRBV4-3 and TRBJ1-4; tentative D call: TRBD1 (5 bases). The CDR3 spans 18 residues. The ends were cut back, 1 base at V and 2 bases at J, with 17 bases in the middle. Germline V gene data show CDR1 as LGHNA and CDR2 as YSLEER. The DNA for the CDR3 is TGCGCCAGCAGCCAAGGCGAGGGGCGGGGAATCACTAATGAAAAACTGTTTTTT. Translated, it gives CASSQGEGRGITNEKLFF.

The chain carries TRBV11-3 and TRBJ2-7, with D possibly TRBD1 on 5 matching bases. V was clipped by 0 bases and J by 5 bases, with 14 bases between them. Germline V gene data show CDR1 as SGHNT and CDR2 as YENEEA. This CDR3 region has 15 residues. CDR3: CASSLDPPGPHEQYF. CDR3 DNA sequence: TGTGCCAGCAGCTTAGATCCTCCAGGGCCTCACGAGCAGTACTTC.

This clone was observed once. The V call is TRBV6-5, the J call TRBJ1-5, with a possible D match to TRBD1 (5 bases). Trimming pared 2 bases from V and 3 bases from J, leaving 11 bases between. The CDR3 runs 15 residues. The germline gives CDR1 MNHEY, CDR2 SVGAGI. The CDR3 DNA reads TGTGCCAGCAGTTACGGTGGAGGGGCCAATCAGCCCCAGCATTTT. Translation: CASSYGGGANQPQHF.

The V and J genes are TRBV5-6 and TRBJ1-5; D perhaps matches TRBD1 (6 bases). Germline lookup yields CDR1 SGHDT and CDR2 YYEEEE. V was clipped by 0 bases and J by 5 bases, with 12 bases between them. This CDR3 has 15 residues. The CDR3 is CASSLGAGVDQPQHF. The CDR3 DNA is TGTGCCAGCAGCTTGGGGGCAGGGGTTGATCAGCCCCAGCATTTT.

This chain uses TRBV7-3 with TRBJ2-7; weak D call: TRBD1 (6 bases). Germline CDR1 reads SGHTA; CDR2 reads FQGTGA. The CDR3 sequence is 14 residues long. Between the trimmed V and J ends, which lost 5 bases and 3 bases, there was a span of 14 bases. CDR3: CASSRRGFLYEQYF. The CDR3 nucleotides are TGTGCCAGCAGCCGCAGGGGTTTTCTCTACGAGCAGTACTTC.

The CDR3 protein is CASSLTRAGLETQYF. CDR3 coding DNA: TGTGCCAGCAGCTTAACGAGGGCGGGGCTAGAGACCCAGTACTTC. The chain has TRBV7-3 and TRBJ2-5; tentative D call: TRBD2 (6 bases). CDR3 length equals 15 residues. Germline lookup yields CDR1 SGHTA and CDR2 FQGTGA. V lost 0 bases to trimming and J lost 4 bases, with 12 bases between them.

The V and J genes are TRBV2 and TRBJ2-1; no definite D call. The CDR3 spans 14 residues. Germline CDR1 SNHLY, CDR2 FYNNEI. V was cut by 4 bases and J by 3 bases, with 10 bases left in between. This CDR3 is CASSAKFDYNEQFF. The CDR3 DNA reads TGTGCCAGCAGTGCTAAGTTCGACTACAATGAGCAGTTCTTC.

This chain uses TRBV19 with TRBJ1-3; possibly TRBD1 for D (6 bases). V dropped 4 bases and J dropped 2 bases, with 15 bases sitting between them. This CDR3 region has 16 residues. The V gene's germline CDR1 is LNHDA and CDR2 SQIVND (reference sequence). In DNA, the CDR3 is TGTGCCAGTAGTAGCCTCGGGAGGGGGACTGGAAACACCATATATTTT. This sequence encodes CASSSLGRGTGNTIYF. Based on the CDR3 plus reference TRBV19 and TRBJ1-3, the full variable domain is DGGITQSPKYLFRKEGQNVTLSCEQNLNHDAMYWYRQDPGQGLRLIYYSQIVNDFQKGDIAEGYSVSREKKESFPLTVTSAQKNPTAFYLCASSSLGRGTGNTIYFGEGSWLTVV.

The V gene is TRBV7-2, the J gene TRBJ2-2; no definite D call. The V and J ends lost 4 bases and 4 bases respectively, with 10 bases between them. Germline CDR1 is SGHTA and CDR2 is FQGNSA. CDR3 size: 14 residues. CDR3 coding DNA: TGTGCCAGCAGCTCTCAGATGTTCACCGGGGAGCTGTTTTTT. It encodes CASSSQMFTGELFF.

The CDR3 here is CASRKRPGGADEQFF. The CDR3, as DNA: TGTGCCAGCAGAAAAAGACCCGGGGGGGCAGATGAGCAGTTCTTC. The rearrangement links TRBV27 to TRBJ2-1, with TRBD2 matching 8 bases. The J segment lost 8 bases and the V segment lost 6 bases, leaving 12 bases of the junction unmatched. The CDR3 loop spans 15 amino acids. Germline CDR1 and CDR2: MNHEY and SMNVEV (reference sequence).

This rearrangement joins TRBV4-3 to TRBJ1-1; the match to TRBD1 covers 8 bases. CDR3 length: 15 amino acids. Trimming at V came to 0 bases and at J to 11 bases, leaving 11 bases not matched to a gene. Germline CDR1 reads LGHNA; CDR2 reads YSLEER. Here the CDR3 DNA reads TGCGCCAGCAGCCAAGATGAGGCAGGGGGCGCAGGGGCTTTCTTT. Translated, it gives CASSQDEAGGAGAFF.

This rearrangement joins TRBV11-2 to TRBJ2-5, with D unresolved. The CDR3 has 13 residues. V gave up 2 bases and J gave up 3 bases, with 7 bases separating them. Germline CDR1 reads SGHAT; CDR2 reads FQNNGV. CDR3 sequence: CASSLRHEETQYF. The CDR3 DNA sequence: TGTGCCAGCAGCTTACGACATGAAGAGACCCAGTACTTC.

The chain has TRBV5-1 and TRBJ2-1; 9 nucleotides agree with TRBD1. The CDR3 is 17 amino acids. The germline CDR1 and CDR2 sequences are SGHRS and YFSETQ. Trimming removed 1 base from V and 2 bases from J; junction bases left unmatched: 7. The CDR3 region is CASSLLPGQGTYNEQFF. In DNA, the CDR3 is TGCGCCAGCAGCTTGCTACCGGGACAGGGAACCTACAATGAGCAGTTCTTC.

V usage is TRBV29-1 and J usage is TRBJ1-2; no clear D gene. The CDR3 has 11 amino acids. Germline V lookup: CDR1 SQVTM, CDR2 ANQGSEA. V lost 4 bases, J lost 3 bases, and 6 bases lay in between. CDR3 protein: CSVVSDYGYTF. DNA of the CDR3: TGCAGCGTTGTCTCAGACTATGGCTACACCTTC.

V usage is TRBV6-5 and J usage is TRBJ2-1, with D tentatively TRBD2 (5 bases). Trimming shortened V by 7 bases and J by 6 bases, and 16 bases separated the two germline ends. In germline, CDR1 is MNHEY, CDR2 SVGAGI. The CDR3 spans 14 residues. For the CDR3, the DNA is TGTGCCAGCATGCCCCCACGGGGAGCCAATGAGCAGTTCTTC. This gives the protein CASMPPRGANEQFF.

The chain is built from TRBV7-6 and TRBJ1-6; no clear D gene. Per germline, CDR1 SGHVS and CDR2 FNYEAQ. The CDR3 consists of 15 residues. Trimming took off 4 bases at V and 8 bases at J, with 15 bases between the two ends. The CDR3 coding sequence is TGTGCCAGCAGCTCAGCCCCTGGGGAGGATTCACCCCTCCACTTT. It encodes CASSSAPGEDSPLHF.

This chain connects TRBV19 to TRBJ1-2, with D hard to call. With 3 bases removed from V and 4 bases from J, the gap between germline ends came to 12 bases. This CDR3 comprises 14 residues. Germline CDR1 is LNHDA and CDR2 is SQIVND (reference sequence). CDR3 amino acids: CASSIVGASYGYTF. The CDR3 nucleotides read TGTGCCAGTAGTATTGTGGGAGCTTCCTATGGCTACACCTTC.

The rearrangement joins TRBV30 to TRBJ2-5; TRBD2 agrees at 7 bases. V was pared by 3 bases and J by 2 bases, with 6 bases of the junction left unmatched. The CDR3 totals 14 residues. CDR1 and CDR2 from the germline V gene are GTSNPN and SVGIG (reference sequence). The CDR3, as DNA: TGTGCCTGGAGCTCGGGACTAACTCAAGAGACCCAGTACTTC. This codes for CAWSSGLTQETQYF.

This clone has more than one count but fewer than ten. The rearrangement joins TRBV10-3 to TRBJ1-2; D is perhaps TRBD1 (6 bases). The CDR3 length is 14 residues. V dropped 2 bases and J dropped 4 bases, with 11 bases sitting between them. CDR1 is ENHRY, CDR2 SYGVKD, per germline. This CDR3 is CAISELGTTYGYTF. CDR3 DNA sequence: TGTGCCATCAGTGAGCTCGGGACAACCTATGGCTACACCTTC.